This T cell receptor (beta chain) derives from a study of control samples from healthy donors and cancer patients. The protocol was immunoSEQ multiplex PCR, while the TCRdb copy is restricted to in-frame clones and leaves out a portion. The sample has about 110,000 clones, around 88% seen once; the top ten hold 15% to 20%. Germline CDR1 is LNHDA and CDR2 is SQIVND (reference sequence). V lost 4 bases, J lost 0 bases, and 10 bases lay in between. The CDR3 loop spans 14 amino acids. This clonotype was obtained from a woman between 50 and 59 years old in good health. The chain is built from TRBV19 and TRBJ2-7, with D tentatively TRBD1 (5 bases). What was sequenced was blood. CDR3 bases: TGTGCCAGTAGTAAGGGGTTCAGCTCCTACGAGCAGTACTTC. Translated: CASSKGFSSYEQYF.